The clone carrying this T cell receptor beta chain occurred a few times. These data are taken from a study of glioma-infiltrating T cells. TCR alpha and beta CDR3 regions were amplified from RNA using iRepertoire nested multiplex PCR. TCRdb ran MiXCR on the multiplex PCR reads and lists one entry per CDR3 protein. The data hold some 110,000 distinct CDR3 sequences, with approximately 23% observed a single time. The CDR3 totals 14 residues. CDR1 SGHRS and CDR2 YFSETQ come from the germline V gene. After removal of 0 bases from V and 4 bases from J, the junction contained 2 bases not matched to a gene. The sample taken for sequencing was glioma tissue, nonneoplastic brain tissue, or PBMCs (not recorded which). J is TRBJ1-2 and V is TRBV5-1, with 8 bases lining up with TRBD1. This TCR was recovered from a human donor with low-grade glioma or glioblastoma, undergoing nonglioma brain surgery, or in good health (not recorded which). CDR3 DNA: TGCGCCAGCAGCTTGGCGGACAGGGCCTATGGCTACACCTTC. It specifies CASSLADRAYGYTF.